This T cell receptor beta chain originates from a study of T cell responses to AZD1222 COVID-19 vaccine. Study results and limitations: Females outnumbered males among donors, who were mostly white British; clonal diversity was possibly underestimated.

The protocol was immunoSEQ multiplex PCR, while the TCRdb copy is restricted to in-frame clones and leaves out a portion. The data hold about 120,000 clones, with 91% observed a single time. About this clone: What it recognizes is unknown.

Germline values: CDR1 GTSNPN, CDR2 SVGIG (reference sequence). Trimming took 4 bases from V and 6 from J, leaving 6 bases between them. CDR3 size: 10 residues. The chain uses TRBV30 and TRBJ1-1; D is ambiguous. This clonotype originated in an adult in good health. Sequencing was performed on peripheral blood, taken on day 0 of AZD1222 vaccination. CDR3 nucleotide sequence: TGTGCCTGGATTCGGTCTGAAGCTTTCTTT. Residues: CAWIRSEAFF.